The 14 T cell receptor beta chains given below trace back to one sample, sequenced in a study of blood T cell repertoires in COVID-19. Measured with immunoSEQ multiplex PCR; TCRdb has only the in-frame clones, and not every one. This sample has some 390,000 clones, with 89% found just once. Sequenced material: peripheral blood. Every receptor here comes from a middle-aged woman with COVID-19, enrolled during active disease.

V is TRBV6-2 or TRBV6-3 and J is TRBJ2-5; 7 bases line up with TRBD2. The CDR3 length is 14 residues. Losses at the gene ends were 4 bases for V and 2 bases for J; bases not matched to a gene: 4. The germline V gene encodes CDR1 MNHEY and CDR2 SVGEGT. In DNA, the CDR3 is TGTGCCAGCAGTTTCCGGGGGGAGCAAGAGACCCAGTACTTC. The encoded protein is CASSFRGEQETQYF.

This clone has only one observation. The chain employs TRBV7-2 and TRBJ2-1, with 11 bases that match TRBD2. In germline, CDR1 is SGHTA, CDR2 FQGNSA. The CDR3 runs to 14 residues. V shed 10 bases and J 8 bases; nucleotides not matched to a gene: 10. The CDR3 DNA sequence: TGTGCCAACGCACTAGCGGGAGTTGGCTATGAGCAGTTCTTC. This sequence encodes CANALAGVGYEQFF. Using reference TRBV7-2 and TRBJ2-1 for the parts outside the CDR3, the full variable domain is GAGVSQSPSNKVTEKGKDVELRCDPISGHTALYWYRQSLGQGLEFLIYFQGNSAPDKSGLPSDRFSAERTGGSVSTLTIQRTQQEDSAVYLCANALAGVGYEQFFGPGTRLTVL.

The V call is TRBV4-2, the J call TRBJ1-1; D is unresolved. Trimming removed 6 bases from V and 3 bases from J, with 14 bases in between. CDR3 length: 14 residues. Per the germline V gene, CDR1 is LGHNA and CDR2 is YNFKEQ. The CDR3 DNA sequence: TGTGCCAGCAGAAAATCCATTCAGGACACTGAAGCTTTCTTT. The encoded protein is CASRKSIQDTEAFF.

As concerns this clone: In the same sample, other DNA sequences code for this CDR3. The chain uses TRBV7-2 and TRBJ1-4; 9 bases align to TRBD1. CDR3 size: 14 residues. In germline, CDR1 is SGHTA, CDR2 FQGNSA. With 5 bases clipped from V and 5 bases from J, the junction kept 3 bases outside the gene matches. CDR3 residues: CASSLGQGNEKLFF. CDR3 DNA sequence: TGTGCCAGCAGCCTAGGACAGGGGAATGAAAAACTGTTTTTT.

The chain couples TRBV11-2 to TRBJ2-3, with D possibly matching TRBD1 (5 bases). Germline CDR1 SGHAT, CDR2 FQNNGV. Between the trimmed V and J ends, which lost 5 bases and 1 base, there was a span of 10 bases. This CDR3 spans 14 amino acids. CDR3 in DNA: TGTGCCAGCAGCCAACAGGCCCGCACAGATACGCAGTATTTT. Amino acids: CASSQQARTDTQYF.

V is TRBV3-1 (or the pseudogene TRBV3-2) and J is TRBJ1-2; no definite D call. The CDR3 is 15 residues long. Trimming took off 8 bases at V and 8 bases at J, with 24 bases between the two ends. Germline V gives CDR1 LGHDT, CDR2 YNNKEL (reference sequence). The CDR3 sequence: CASRPFRAPSEGYTF. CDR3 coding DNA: TGTGCCAGCCGACCCTTTAGGGCTCCTAGCGAAGGCTACACCTTC.

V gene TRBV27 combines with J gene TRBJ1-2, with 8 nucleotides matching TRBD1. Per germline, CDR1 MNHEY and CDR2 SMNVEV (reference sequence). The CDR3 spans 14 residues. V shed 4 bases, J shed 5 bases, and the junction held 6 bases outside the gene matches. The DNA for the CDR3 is TGTGCCAGCAGTTCCCCCGGGACAGGATATGGCTACACCTTC. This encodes CASSSPGTGYGYTF.

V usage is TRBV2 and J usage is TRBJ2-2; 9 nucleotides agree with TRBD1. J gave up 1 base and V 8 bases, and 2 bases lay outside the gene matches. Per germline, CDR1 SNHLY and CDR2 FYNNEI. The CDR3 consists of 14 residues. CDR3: CASEDRGNTGELFF. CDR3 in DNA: TGTGCCAGCGAGGACAGGGGGAACACCGGGGAGCTGTTTTTT.

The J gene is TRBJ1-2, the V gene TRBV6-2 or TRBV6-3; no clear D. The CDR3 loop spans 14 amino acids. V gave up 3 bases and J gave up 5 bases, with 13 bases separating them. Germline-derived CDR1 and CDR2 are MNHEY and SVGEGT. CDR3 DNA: TGTGCCAGCAGTTATAGCAGTTTTGCGTATGGCTACACCTTC. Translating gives CASSYSSFAYGYTF.

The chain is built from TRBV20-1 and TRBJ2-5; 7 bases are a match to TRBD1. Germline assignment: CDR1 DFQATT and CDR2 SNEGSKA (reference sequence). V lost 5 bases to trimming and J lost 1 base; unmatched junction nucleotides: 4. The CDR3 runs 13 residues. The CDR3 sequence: CSAGDRVQETQYF. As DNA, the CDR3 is TGCAGTGCTGGTGACAGGGTCCAAGAGACCCAGTACTTC.

In DNA, the CDR3 is TGTGCCAGCAGTTTTTCTTTAGGGACAGGATACTATGGCTACACCTTC. It specifies CASSFSLGTGYYGYTF. The V gene is TRBV27, the J gene TRBJ1-2; 8 bases align to TRBD1. With V trimmed by 3 bases and J by 3 bases, 9 bases remained unmatched. The CDR3 length is 16 residues. Germline assignment: CDR1 MNHEY and CDR2 SMNVEV (reference sequence).

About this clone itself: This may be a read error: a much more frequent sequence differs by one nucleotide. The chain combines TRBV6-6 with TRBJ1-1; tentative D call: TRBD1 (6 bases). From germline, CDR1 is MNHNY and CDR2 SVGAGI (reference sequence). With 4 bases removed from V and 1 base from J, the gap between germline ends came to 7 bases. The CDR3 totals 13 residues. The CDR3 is CASSSQGNTEAFF. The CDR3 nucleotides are TGTGCCAGCAGTTCACAGGGGAACACTGAAGCTTTCTTT.

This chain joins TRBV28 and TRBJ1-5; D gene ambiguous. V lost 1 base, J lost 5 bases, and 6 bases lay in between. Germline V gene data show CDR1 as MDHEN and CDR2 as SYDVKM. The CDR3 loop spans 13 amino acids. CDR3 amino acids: CASSLSVHQPQHF. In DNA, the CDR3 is TGTGCCAGCAGTTTATCGGTTCATCAGCCCCAGCATTTT.

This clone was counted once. CDR3: CASSSPTGPNTEAFF. The DNA of the CDR3 is TGTGCCAGCAGCTCCCCCACAGGGCCGAACACTGAAGCTTTCTTT. The chain is built from TRBV28 and TRBJ1-1; possible D gene TRBD1, 6 bases. This CDR3 spans 15 amino acids. Germline V gene lookup returns CDR1 MDHEN and CDR2 SYDVKM. V was trimmed by 6 bases and J by 1 base, leaving 15 bases between them.